Below are 5 T cell receptor beta chains sequenced from a single sample in a study of cytomegalovirus exposure and HLA in healthy donors. With 60 Vbeta and 13 Jbeta primers, the PCR was carried out. Assay: immunoSEQ multiplex PCR; the TCRdb copy retains only in-frame clones and omits some. Among 150,000 to 200,000 clones listed, around 76% were seen once. The sample consisted of PBMCs. The receptors here all came from a man aged 25 to 45 in good health and CMV-seronegative.

This sequence joins TRBV2 and TRBJ2-7, with TRBD2 matching 14 bases. The length of the CDR3 is 16 residues. CDR1 is SNHLY, CDR2 FYNNEI, per germline. The ends lost 6 bases at V and 6 bases at J; junction bases unmatched: 10. For the CDR3, the DNA is TGTGCCAGCAGAAAGCCAGTGGGACTAGCGGGAGCCGAGCAGTACTTC. This gives the protein CASRKPVGLAGAEQYF.

The chain is built from TRBV5-1 and TRBJ2-7; possible D gene TRBD2, 7 bases. Germline CDR1 reads SGHRS; CDR2 reads YFSETQ. The ends were cut back, 4 bases at V and 5 bases at J, with 19 bases in the middle. The CDR3 has 15 residues. The CDR3 region has the DNA TGCGCCAGCAGCCCACTAGAGGGGGGGCAGAACGAGCAGTACTTC. Translation: CASSPLEGGQNEQYF.

This chain uses TRBV4-2 with TRBJ1-1, with D unclear. CDR3 length: 15 residues. Trimming cost V 1 base and J 0 bases, with 9 bases left between them. Germline lookup yields CDR1 LGHNA and CDR2 YNFKEQ. The CDR3 is CASSQVHSMNTEAFF. The CDR3 nucleotides read TGTGCCAGCAGCCAAGTGCACAGCATGAACACTGAAGCTTTCTTT.

As to this clone: The junction does not match germline at one end; this may be a read error. The V gene is TRBV7-7, the J gene TRBJ2-1; 8 nucleotides line up with TRBD2. CDR1 is SSHAT and CDR2 is FNYEAQ in the germline V gene (reference sequence). The CDR3 runs 14 residues. CDR3 residues: CASSSAGDYNEQFF. The CDR3 region has the DNA TGTGCTAGCAGCTCAGCGGGAGACTACAATGAGCAGTTCTTC.

V and J are TRBV5-6 and TRBJ2-1; 7 nucleotides align to TRBD2. Germline V CDR1 and CDR2: SGHDT, YYEEEE. This CDR3 spans 15 amino acids. V shed 0 bases and J 9 bases; nucleotides not matched to a gene: 9. For the CDR3, the DNA is TGTGCCAGCAGCTTGGTTGGCGGGAGTCTTAGTGAGCAGTTCTTC. Translating gives CASSLVGGSLSEQFF.